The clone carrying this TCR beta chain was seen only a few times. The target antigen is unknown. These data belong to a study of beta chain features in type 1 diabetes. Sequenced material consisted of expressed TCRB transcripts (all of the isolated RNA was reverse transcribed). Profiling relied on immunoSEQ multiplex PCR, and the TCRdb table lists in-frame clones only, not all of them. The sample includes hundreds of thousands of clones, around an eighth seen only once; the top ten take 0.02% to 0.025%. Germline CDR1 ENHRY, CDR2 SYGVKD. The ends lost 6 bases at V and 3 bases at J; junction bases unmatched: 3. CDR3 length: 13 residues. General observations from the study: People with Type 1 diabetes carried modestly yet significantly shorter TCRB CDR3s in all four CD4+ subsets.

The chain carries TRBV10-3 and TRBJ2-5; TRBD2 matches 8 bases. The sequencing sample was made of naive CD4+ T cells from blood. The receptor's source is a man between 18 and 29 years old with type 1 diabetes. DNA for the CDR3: TGTGCCATCAGCGGGGGGGCAAAAGAGACCCAGTACTTC. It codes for CAISGGAKETQYF.